These T cell receptor beta chains were read from a single sample in a study of T cells in Graves' hyperthyroidism and ophthalmopathy. A single record per CDR3 protein comes from TCRdb applying MiXCR to the multiplex PCR reads. The sample lists 540,000 or so distinct CDR3 sequences; 15% to 19% were seen once. The sequencing sample was made of blood. The source of these receptors is a woman aged 30 to 39 with Graves' hyperthyroidism. The CDR3 runs from the conserved cysteine through the conserved F or W. Each record gives: D gene, J gene, clone size, V gene, CDR3 protein, CDR3 DNA. A D gene is named only where the DNA matches it firmly. Not all rows give a size; the values are once, few, many and, for expanded clones, a class.

>.|TRBJ2-2|.|TRBV11-2
CASSSYAVGTAHTGELFF
TGTGCCAGCAGCTCGTACGCAGTAGGGACTGCTCACACCGGGGAGCTGTTTTTT
>.|TRBJ2-7|many|TRBV6-6
CASSYDFRLLQQYF
TGTGCCAGCAGTTACGATTTCCGCCTCCTTCAGCAGTACTTC
>TRBD1|TRBJ2-2|few|TRBV20-1
CSARDYILGQGITGELFF
TGCAGTGCTAGAGATTATATTTTGGGACAGGGGATCACCGGGGAGCTGTTTTTT
>TRBD1|TRBJ2-3|.|TRBV6-1
CASSRTGTGIGDTQYF
TGTGCCAGCAGTCGAACCGGGACAGGGATAGGAGATACGCAGTATTTT
>.|TRBJ2-6|few|TRBV9
CASSVEPGSGANVLTF
TGTGCCAGCAGCGTAGAACCGGGATCCGGGGCCAACGTCCTGACTTTC
>.|TRBJ2-3|few|TRBV6-1
CASSPGPSPDTQYF
TGTGCCAGTTCTCCTGGGCCTTCTCCAGATACGCAGTATTTT
>TRBD2|TRBJ2-3|many|TRBV7-3
CACSSRLAGGDTQYF
TGTGCCTGCAGCTCTAGACTAGCGGGAGGGGATACGCAGTATTTT
>.|TRBJ1-3|few|TRBV9
CASSVEGFGNTIYF
TGTGCCAGCAGCGTAGAAGGCTTTGGAAACACCATATATTTT
>TRBD2|TRBJ2-3|many|TRBV9
CASSVPSGGFADTQYF
TGTGCCAGCAGCGTCCCATCGGGGGGGTTCGCAGATACGCAGTATTTT
>.|TRBJ2-1|few|TRBV29-1
CSVDNGLPYNEQFF
TGCAGCGTTGATAACGGACTACCCTACAATGAGCAGTTCTTC
>TRBD2|TRBJ2-1|few|TRBV25-1
CASSDERTSADEQFF
TGTGCCAGCAGTGACGAGAGAACTAGCGCAGATGAGCAGTTCTTC
>TRBD2|TRBJ2-1|few|TRBV7-9
CASSLARTSGMEWNEQFF
TGTGCCAGCAGCTTGGCAAGGACTAGCGGGATGGAGTGGAATGAGCAGTTCTTC
>TRBD2|TRBJ2-1|many|TRBV12-3/TRBV12-4
CASSLSLAEYNEQFF
TGTGCCAGCAGCTTAAGCCTAGCGGAGTACAATGAGCAGTTCTTC
>.|TRBJ2-3|.|TRBV6-1
CASSDYNRGTDTQYF
TGTGCCAGCAGTGATTACAACAGGGGCACAGATACGCAGTATTTT
>.|TRBJ1-6|many|TRBV13
CASSLHGVYRSPLHF
TGTGCCAGCAGCTTACACGGGGTTTATCGGTCACCCCTCCACTTT
>TRBD2|TRBJ2-1|.|TRBV11-3
CASSLASGRDKPYNEQFF
TGTGCCAGCAGCTTAGCTAGCGGGAGGGATAAACCATACAATGAGCAGTTCTTC
>.|TRBJ2-3|many|TRBV10-3
CAIKGLVDTQYF
TGTGCCATCAAGGGTTTGGTGGATACGCAGTATTTT
>TRBD1|TRBJ2-1|.|TRBV5-1
CASSVTGALMSSYNEQFF
TGCGCCAGCAGCGTGACAGGGGCGCTAATGAGCTCCTACAATGAGCAGTTCTTC
>.|TRBJ1-2|.|TRBV30
CAWSVGGTSPYGYTF
TGTGCCTGGAGTGTTGGGGGGACTTCTCCCTATGGCTACACCTTC
>TRBD1|TRBJ1-2|few|TRBV30
CAWSAGGGRGTFGYTF
TGTGCCTGGAGTGCAGGCGGTGGCAGGGGGACTTTCGGCTACACCTTC
>TRBD1|TRBJ1-1|few|TRBV10-3
CAIRDRTGENTEAFF
TGTGCCATCAGAGACCGAACAGGGGAGAACACTGAAGCTTTCTTT
>TRBD2|TRBJ2-1|many|TRBV24-1
CATSEKGLAGGYNEQFF
TGTGCCACCAGTGAGAAGGGACTAGCGGGAGGTTACAATGAGCAGTTCTTC
>.|TRBJ2-3|.|TRBV30
CAWSWNRLDTQYF
TGTGCCTGGAGCTGGAATAGGTTGGATACGCAGTATTTT
>.|TRBJ1-2|many|TRBV6-1
CASSEGGGGGYTF
TGTGCCAGCAGTGAAGGAGGGGGTGGTGGCTACACCTTC
>TRBD1|TRBJ2-3|many|TRBV27
CASRPGTGTDTQYF
TGTGCCAGCAGGCCCGGGACAGGGACAGATACGCAGTATTTT
>.|TRBJ2-2|few|TRBV6-6
CASSYSVLQTTGELFF
TGTGCCAGCAGTTACTCGGTGCTACAAACTACCGGGGAGCTGTTTTTT
>TRBD2|TRBJ2-1|many|TRBV29-1
CSVEDLNAGVGNEQFF
TGCAGCGTTGAAGATCTTAATGCGGGAGTAGGGAATGAGCAGTTCTTC
>.|TRBJ1-1|many|TRBV27
CASSLMTNTEAFF
TGTGCCAGCAGCTTAATGACCAACACTGAAGCTTTCTTT
>.|TRBJ2-1|many|TRBV27
CASSLSINGASYNEQFF
TGTGCCAGCAGTTTATCGATTAATGGGGCAAGCTACAATGAGCAGTTCTTC
>TRBD2|TRBJ2-3|many|TRBV20-1
CGTERRESGDTQYF
TGCGGAACCGAGCGGCGGGAGTCGGGAGATACGCAGTATTTT
>.|TRBJ1-2|.|TRBV2
CASRDGRNYGYTF
TGTGCCAGCAGGGACGGCCGTAACTATGGCTACACCTTC
>.|TRBJ1-4|.|TRBV6-5
CASSYGPAGEKLFF
TGTGCCAGCAGTTACGGTCCAGCGGGGGAAAAACTGTTTTTT
>.|TRBJ2-1|.|TRBV12-3/TRBV12-4
CASSWLKDNEQFF
TGTGCCAGCAGTTGGCTAAAGGACAATGAGCAGTTCTTC
>.|TRBJ1-2|.|TRBV29-1
CSVPAWVYGYTF
TGCAGCGTTCCCGCGTGGGTCTATGGCTACACCTTC
>.|TRBJ2-7|many|TRBV20-1
CSAQGGERPTYEQYF
TGCAGTGCCCAAGGGGGGGAAAGGCCCACCTACGAGCAGTACTTC
>.|TRBJ1-5|many|TRBV19
CASSLAYNQPQHF
TGTGCCAGTAGTCTGGCTTACAATCAGCCCCAGCATTTT
>.|TRBJ1-2|.|TRBV3-1
CASSQVLVDSPYTF
TGTGCCAGCAGCCAAGTCCTTGTGGACAGCCCCTACACCTTC
>TRBD2|TRBJ2-1|many|TRBV11-2
CASSPNPVLANTYNEQFF
TGTGCCAGCAGCCCAAACCCCGTACTAGCGAATACCTACAATGAGCAGTTCTTC
>.|TRBJ1-6|many|TRBV6-1
CASQGRASSYNSPLHF
TGTGCCAGCCAGGGGCGTGCGAGCTCCTATAATTCACCCCTCCACTTT
>TRBD1|TRBJ2-7|.|TRBV14
CASSPKSGTESYEQYF
TGTGCCAGCAGCCCCAAATCGGGGACAGAGTCCTACGAGCAGTACTTC
>.|TRBJ1-6|.|TRBV28
CASSLEDGWTPLHF
TGTGCCAGCAGTTTAGAAGATGGTTGGACACCCCTCCACTTT
>TRBD1|TRBJ2-7|.|TRBV6-2/TRBV6-3
CASSHGTGTGDHEQYF
TGTGCCAGCAGTCACGGGACCGGGACAGGGGACCACGAGCAGTACTTC
>TRBD1|TRBJ2-5|few|TRBV20-1
CSARKWDSKETQYF
TGCAGTGCTAGGAAGTGGGACAGCAAAGAGACCCAGTACTTC
>.|TRBJ1-2|few|TRBV5-1
CASSYSPQERGYTF
TGCGCCAGCAGCTACTCGCCGCAAGAACGTGGCTACACCTTC
>TRBD1|TRBJ1-5|many|TRBV12-3/TRBV12-4
CASRPTGVIGEQPQHF
TGTGCCAGCAGGCCTACAGGGGTCATCGGGGAACAGCCCCAGCATTTT
>.|TRBJ2-7|many|TRBV12-3/TRBV12-4
CASSEMDEQYF
TGTGCCAGCAGTGAGATGGACGAGCAGTACTTC
>TRBD2|TRBJ2-7|few|TRBV25-1
CASRSSGGYEQYF
TGTGCCAGCAGATCTAGCGGGGGGTACGAGCAGTACTTC
>.|TRBJ2-7|.|TRBV6-1
CASMEYEQYF
TGTGCCAGCATGGAATACGAGCAGTACTTC
>.|TRBJ2-1|few|TRBV20-1
CSARGSRGSEQFF
TGCAGTGCTAGAGGTTCCAGGGGCAGTGAGCAGTTCTTC
>.|TRBJ2-2|many|TRBV10-3
CAISSKMDTGELFF
TGTGCCATCAGTTCGAAGATGGACACCGGGGAGCTGTTTTTT
>TRBD1|TRBJ1-1|few|TRBV5-1
CASSVNRGRNTEAFF
TGCGCCAGCAGCGTCAACAGGGGGCGGAACACTGAAGCTTTCTTT
>.|TRBJ2-7|.|TRBV7-9
CASSSITRQDTYYEQYF
TGTGCCAGCAGCTCAATAACCCGCCAGGACACTTACTACGAGCAGTACTTC
>TRBD2|TRBJ2-5|many|TRBV20-1
CSAREGSGSVQETQYF
TGCAGTGCTAGAGAGGGAAGCGGGAGCGTACAAGAGACCCAGTACTTC
>TRBD1|TRBJ1-2|.|TRBV4-1
CASSQARQGYGYTF
TGCGCCAGCAGCCAAGCGAGACAGGGGTATGGCTACACCTTC
>.|TRBJ1-1|many|TRBV7-9
CASSSGWGTEAFF
TGTGCCAGCAGCTCGGGGTGGGGTACTGAAGCTTTCTTT
>TRBD1|TRBJ2-1|many|TRBV29-1
CSVEGGRTGAYNEQFF
TGCAGCGTTGAAGGGGGAAGGACAGGGGCCTACAATGAGCAGTTCTTC
>.|TRBJ2-1|many|TRBV20-1
CSATRREHGGNEQFF
TGCAGTGCTACACGCCGGGAACACGGGGGCAATGAGCAGTTCTTC